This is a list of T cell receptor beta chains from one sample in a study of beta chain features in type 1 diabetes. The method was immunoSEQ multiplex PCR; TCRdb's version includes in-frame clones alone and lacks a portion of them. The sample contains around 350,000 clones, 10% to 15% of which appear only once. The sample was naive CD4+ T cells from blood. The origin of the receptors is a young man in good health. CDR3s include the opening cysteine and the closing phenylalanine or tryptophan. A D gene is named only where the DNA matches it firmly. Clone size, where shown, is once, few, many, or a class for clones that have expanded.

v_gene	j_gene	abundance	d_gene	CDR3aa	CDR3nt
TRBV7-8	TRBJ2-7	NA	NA	CASSLAWLPYEQYF	TGTGCCAGCAGCTTAGCGTGGCTCCCCTACGAGCAGTACTTC
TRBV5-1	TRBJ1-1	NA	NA	CASIFSGVGGTEAFF	TGCGCCAGCATATTCTCCGGGGTAGGGGGCACTGAAGCTTTCTTT
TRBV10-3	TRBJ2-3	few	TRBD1	CAIRPGQGALDTQYF	TGTGCCATCAGGCCGGGACAGGGGGCATTAGATACGCAGTATTTT
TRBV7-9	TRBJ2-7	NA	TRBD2	CASSALLAGEPYEQYF	TGTGCCAGCAGCGCACTCCTCGCGGGAGAACCTTACGAGCAGTACTTC
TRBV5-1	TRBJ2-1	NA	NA	CASSLGGYNEQFF	TGCGCCAGCAGCTTGGGAGGTTACAATGAGCAGTTCTTC
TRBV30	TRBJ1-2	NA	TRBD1	CAWRRQGAYGYTF	TGTGCCTGGAGGAGACAGGGAGCCTATGGCTACACCTTC
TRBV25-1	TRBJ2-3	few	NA	CASSDGIGDTQYF	TGTGCCAGCAGTGACGGCATCGGGGATACGCAGTATTTT
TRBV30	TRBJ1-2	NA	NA	CAARQALNYGYTF	TGTGCCGCCCGACAGGCTTTGAACTATGGCTACACCTTC
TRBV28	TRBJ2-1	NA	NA	CASIVGHRGEQFF	TGTGCCAGCATCGTTGGTCACCGCGGCGAGCAGTTCTTC
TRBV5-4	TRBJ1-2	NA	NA	CASSGAPNYGYTF	TGTGCCAGCAGTGGAGCACCCAACTATGGCTACACCTTC
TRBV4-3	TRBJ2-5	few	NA	CASSQDRGAETQYF	TGCGCCAGCAGCCAAGATCGGGGGGCAGAGACCCAGTACTTC
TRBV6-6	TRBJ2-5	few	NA	CASSYRGGTETQYF	TGTGCCAGCAGCTACAGGGGGGGGACGGAGACCCAGTACTTC
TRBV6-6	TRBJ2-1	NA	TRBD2	CASSRGLAAAYNEQFF	TGTGCCAGCAGCCGAGGACTAGCGGCCGCCTACAATGAGCAGTTCTTC
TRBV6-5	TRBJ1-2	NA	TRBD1	CASSPGQGSYGYTF	TGTGCCAGCAGCCCGGGACAGGGGAGTTATGGCTACACCTTC
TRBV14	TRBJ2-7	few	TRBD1	CASSYLGQGSYEQYF	TGTGCCAGCAGCTACCTGGGACAGGGGTCCTACGAGCAGTACTTC
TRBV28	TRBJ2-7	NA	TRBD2	CASSLASGAYEQYF	TGTGCCAGCAGTTTGGCTAGCGGGGCCTACGAGCAGTACTTC